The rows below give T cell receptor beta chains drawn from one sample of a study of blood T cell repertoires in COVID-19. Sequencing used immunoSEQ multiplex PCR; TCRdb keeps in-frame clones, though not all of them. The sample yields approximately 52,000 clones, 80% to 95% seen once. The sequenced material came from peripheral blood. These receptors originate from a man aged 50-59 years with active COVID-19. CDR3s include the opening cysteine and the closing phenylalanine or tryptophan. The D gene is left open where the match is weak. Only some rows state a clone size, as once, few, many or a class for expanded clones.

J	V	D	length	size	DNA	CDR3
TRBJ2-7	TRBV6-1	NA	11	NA	TGTGCCAGCAGTGACAGGGTAGAGCAGTACTTC	CASSDRVEQYF
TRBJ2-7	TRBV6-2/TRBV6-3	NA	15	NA	TGTGCCAGCAGTTACTCGGCCAGGATGTTGTACGAGCAGTACTTC	CASSYSARMLYEQYF
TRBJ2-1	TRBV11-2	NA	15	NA	TGTGCCAGCAGCTTAGGGGCAGGGAAGTACAATGAGCAGTTCTTC	CASSLGAGKYNEQFF
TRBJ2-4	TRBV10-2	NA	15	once	TGCGCCAGCAGCCGCACAGGGTCTGGCAAAAACATTCAGTACTTC	CASSRTGSGKNIQYF
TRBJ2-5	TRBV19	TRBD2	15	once	TGTGCCAGTAGTAATCTAGCGGGGGCACGTGAGACCCAGTACTTC	CASSNLAGARETQYF
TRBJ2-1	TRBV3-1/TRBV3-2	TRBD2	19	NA	TGTGCCAGCACGACATCTACCAGACTAGCGAGGAGCTCCTACAATGAGCAGTTCTTC	CASTTSTRLARSSYNEQFF
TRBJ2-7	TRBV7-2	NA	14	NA	TGTGCCAGCAGCTTAGGATCTTATTCAGGGGAGCAGTACTTC	CASSLGSYSGEQYF
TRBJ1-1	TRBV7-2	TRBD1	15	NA	TGTGCCAGCAGCTTAGTGGGACAGGGGAACACTGAAGCTTTCTTT	CASSLVGQGNTEAFF
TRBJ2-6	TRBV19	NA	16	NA	TGTGCCAGTAGTATGTCCCGGGTCTCTGGGGCCAACGTCCTGACTTTC	CASSMSRVSGANVLTF
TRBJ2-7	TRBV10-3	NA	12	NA	TGTGCCACTCCCCCCCAGTGGTACGAGCAGTACTTC	CATPPQWYEQYF
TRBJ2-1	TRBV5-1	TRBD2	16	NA	TGCGCCAGCAGCTTGGTAGCGGGGGAGACCTACAATGAGCAGTTCTTC	CASSLVAGETYNEQFF
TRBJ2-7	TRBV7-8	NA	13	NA	TGTGCCAGCAGCTTAAGCGGTAGCTACGAGCAGTACTTC	CASSLSGSYEQYF
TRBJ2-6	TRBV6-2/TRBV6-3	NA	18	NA	TGTGCCAGCAGTCATCCCCGGGACTGGACGTCTGGGGCCAACGTCCTGACTTTC	CASSHPRDWTSGANVLTF
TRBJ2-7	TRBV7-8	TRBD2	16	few	TGTGCCAGCAGCTTAGGAGGAGCGGGAGCTTCCTACGAGCAGTACTTC	CASSLGGAGASYEQYF
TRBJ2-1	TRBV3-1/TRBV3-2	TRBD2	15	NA	TGTGCCAGCAGCCAAGTAGCTAGCGGGCGCAATGAGCAGTTCTTC	CASSQVASGRNEQFF
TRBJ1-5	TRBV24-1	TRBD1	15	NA	TGTGCCACCTGCCCCCCGACAGGGACCAATCAGCCCCAGCATTTT	CATCPPTGTNQPQHF
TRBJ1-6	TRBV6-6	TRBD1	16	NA	TGTGCCAGCAGGGGAGCCTCAGGGGGAACAAATTCACCCCTCCACTTT	CASRGASGGTNSPLHF
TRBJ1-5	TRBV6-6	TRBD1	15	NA	TGTGCCAGCACCCCGGGACAGGGGTGGGATCAGCCCCAGCATTTT	CASTPGQGWDQPQHF
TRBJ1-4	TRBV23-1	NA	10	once	TGCGCCAAGGGCGGGGGAAAACTGTTTTTT	CAKGGGKLFF
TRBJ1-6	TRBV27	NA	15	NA	TGTGCCAGCAGTATGAGAGACAGGCCAAATTCACCCCTCCACTTT	CASSMRDRPNSPLHF
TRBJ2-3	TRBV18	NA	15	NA	TGTGCCAGCTCACAACGGGTGTCTAGCACAGATACGCAGTATTTT	CASSQRVSSTDTQYF
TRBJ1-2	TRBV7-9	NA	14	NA	TGTGCCAGCAGCTTATTTGGCGGTAACTATGGCTACACCTTC	CASSLFGGNYGYTF
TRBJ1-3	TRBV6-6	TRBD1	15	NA	TGTGCCAGCACCCTGGACAGGAATTATGGAAACACCATATATTTT	CASTLDRNYGNTIYF
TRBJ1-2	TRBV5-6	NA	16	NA	TGTGCCAGCAGCCTCACTTCCGGGTCGGGGGTCTATGGCTACACCTTC	CASSLTSGSGVYGYTF
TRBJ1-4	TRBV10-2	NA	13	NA	TGCGCCAGCAGTGAGGCCACGAGTGAAAAACTGTTTTTT	CASSEATSEKLFF
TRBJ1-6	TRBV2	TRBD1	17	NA	TGTGCCAGCAGTGAAGCGGCACAGGGGGCGCGGGGATCACCCCTCCACTTT	CASSEAAQGARGSPLHF
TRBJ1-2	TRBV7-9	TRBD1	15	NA	TGTGCCAGCAGCTTAGAAGAGGCAGGGGGCAGTGGCTACACCTTC	CASSLEEAGGSGYTF
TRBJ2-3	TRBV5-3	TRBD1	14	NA	TGTGCCAGAAGCTCGGGACAGGGGTTTGATACGCAGTATTTT	CARSSGQGFDTQYF
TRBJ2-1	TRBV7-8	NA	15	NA	TGTGCCAGCAGCTCCGTCGCGGGCTCATACAATGAGCAGTTCTTC	CASSSVAGSYNEQFF
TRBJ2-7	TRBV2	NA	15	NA	TGTGCCAGCAGTGCCCGACAGAAGAATTCCTACGAGCAGTACTTC	CASSARQKNSYEQYF
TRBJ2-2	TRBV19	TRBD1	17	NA	TGTGCCAGTAGTTCCTCCGGGACAGGGACCAAGGACGGGGAGCTGTTTTTT	CASSSSGTGTKDGELFF
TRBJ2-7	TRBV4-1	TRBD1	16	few	TGCGCCAGCAGCCACGACGCCGGGACAGGGTTATACGAGCAGTACTTC	CASSHDAGTGLYEQYF
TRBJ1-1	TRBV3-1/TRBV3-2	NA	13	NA	TGTGCCAGCAGCCAAGGTCGTTACACTGAAGCTTTCTTT	CASSQGRYTEAFF
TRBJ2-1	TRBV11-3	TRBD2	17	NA	TGTGCCAGCAGCTTAGGGGTAGCGGGAGAACTTTTCAATGAGCAGTTCTTC	CASSLGVAGELFNEQFF
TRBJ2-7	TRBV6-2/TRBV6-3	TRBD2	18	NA	TGTGCCAGCAGTTACCCCCCGGGACTAGCAAACCTCAGGGGTGAGCAGTACTTC	CASSYPPGLANLRGEQYF
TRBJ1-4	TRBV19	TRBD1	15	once	TGTGCCAGTAGTATTAGGGACAGCGCTAATGAAAAACTGTTTTTT	CASSIRDSANEKLFF
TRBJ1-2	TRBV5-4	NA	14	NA	TGTGCCAGCAGCCGTGAACAGGGTAACTATGGCTACACCTTC	CASSREQGNYGYTF
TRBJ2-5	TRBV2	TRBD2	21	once	TGTGCCAGCAGTGGGGACAGGGTGGGGACTAGCGGGAGTCATCCGTCGGAGACCCAGTACTTC	CASSGDRVGTSGSHPSETQYF
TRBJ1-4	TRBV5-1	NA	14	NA	TGCGCCAGCAGCTTGGCATCCAGTAATGAAAAACTGTTTTTT	CASSLASSNEKLFF
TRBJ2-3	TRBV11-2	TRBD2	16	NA	TGTGCCAGCAGCCAACGGGGAGCGGGAGTGAATCATACGCAGTATTTT	CASSQRGAGVNHTQYF
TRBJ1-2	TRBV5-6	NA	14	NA	TGTGCCAGCAGTCTGGGTAGGGGGGGCTATGGCTACACCTTC	CASSLGRGGYGYTF
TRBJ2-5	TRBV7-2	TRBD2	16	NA	TGTGCCAGCAGACTAGCGCGTGGGGCCCACCAAGAGACCCAGTACTTC	CASRLARGAHQETQYF
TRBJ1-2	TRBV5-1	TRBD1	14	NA	TGCGCCAGCAGCGGTCGACAGGGGGGCTATGGCTACACCTTC	CASSGRQGGYGYTF
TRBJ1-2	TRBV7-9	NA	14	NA	TGTGCCAGCAGCTTATACGGGATTAACTATGGCTACACCTTC	CASSLYGINYGYTF
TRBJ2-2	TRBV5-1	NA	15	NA	TGCGCCAGCAGCTTGGGCAGTTTGAACACCGGGGAGCTGTTTTTT	CASSLGSLNTGELFF
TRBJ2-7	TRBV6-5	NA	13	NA	TGTGCCAGCGGATACCGGGTCGCCTACGAGCAGTACTTC	CASGYRVAYEQYF
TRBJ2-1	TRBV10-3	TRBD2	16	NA	TGTGCCATCAGTGATGGAGCGGGGGGCGTCTACAATGAGCAGTTCTTC	CAISDGAGGVYNEQFF
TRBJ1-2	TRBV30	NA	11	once	TGTGCCTGGTCCTCTGGGCTCCGCTACACCTTC	CAWSSGLRYTF
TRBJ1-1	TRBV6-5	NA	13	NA	TGTGCCAGCAGAAATTTCATGAACACTGAAGCTTTCTTT	CASRNFMNTEAFF
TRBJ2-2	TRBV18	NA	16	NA	TGTGCCAGCTCACCAATCGTCGGGGAATCCAGCGGGGAGCTGTTTTTT	CASSPIVGESSGELFF
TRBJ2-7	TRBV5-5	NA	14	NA	TGTGCCAGCAGCCCGCCAGCGGAGTCTGGGTGGGGGTACTTC	CASSPPAESGWGYF
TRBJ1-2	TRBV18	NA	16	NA	TGTGCCAGCTCACCGAGCGTCAGCCGACTCGGGTATGGCTACACCTTC	CASSPSVSRLGYGYTF